This T cell receptor (beta chain) was sequenced during a study of T cell repertoires in cytomegalovirus infection. MiXCR, run by TCRdb on the reads, gives a single entry per CDR3 protein. The data show 600,000 to 800,000 distinct CDR3 sequences, 20% to 25% seen once. CDR3 length: 14 residues. Germline CDR1 and CDR2: SEHNR and FQNEAQ (reference sequence). V dropped 5 bases and J dropped 7 bases, with 15 bases sitting between them. Source material: CD8+ T cells from PBMCs. The rearrangement joins TRBV7-9 to TRBJ2-1; D is unresolved. This TCR was sampled from a human donor in good health (CMV status not recorded). Some clones in this sample may be carry-over from other donors' samples. The CDR3 here is CASSMEGSGNEQFF. In DNA, the CDR3 is TGTGCCAGCAGCATGGAAGGGTCCGGTAATGAGCAGTTCTTC.